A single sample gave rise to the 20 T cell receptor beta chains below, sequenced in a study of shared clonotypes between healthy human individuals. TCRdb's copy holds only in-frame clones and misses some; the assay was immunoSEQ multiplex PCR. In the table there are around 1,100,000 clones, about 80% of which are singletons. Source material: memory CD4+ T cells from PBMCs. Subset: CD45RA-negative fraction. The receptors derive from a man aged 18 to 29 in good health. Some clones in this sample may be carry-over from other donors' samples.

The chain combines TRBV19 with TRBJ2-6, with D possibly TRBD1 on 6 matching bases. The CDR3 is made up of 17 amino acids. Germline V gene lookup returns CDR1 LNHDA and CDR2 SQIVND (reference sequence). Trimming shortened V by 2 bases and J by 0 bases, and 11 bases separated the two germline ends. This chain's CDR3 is CASSIQGSSSGANVLTF. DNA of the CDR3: TGTGCCAGTAGTATACAGGGGTCCAGCTCTGGGGCCAACGTCCTGACTTTC. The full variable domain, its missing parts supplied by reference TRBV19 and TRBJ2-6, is DGGITQSPKYLFRKEGQNVTLSCEQNLNHDAMYWYRQDPGQGLRLIYYSQIVNDFQKGDIAEGYSVSREKKESFPLTVTSAQKNPTAFYLCASSIQGSSSGANVLTFGAGSRLTVL.

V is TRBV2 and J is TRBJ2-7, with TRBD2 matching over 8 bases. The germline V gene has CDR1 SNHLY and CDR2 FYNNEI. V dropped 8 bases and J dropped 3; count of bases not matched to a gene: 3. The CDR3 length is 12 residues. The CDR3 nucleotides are TGTGCCAGCGGGACTAGTGTCTACGAGCAGTACTTC. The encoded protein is CASGTSVYEQYF.

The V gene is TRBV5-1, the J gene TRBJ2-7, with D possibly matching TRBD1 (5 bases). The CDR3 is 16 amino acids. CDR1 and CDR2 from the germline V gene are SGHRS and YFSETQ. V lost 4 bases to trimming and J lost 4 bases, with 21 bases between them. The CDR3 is CASSPAITGRKYEQYF. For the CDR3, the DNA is TGCGCCAGCAGCCCGGCAATCACAGGACGGAAATACGAGCAGTACTTC.

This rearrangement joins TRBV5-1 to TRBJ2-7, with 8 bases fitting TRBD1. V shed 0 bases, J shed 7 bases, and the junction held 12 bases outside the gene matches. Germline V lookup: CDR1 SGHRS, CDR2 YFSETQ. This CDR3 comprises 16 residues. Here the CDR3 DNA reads TGCGCCAGCAGCTTGGATTTGGGACAGGCAAATCCGGAGCAGTACTTC. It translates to CASSLDLGQANPEQYF. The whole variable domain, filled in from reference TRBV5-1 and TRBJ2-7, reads KAGVTQTPRYLIKTRGQQVTLSCSPISGHRSVSWYQQTPGQGLQFLFEYFSETQRNKGNFPGRFSGRQFSNSRSEMNVSTLELGDSALYLCASSLDLGQANPEQYFGPGTRLTVT.

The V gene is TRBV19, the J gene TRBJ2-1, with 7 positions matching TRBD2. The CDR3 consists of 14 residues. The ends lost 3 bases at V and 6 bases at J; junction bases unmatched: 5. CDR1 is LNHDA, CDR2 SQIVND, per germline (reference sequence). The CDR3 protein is CASSIGGRANEQFF. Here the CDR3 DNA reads TGTGCCAGTAGTATCGGTGGGAGGGCCAATGAGCAGTTCTTC.

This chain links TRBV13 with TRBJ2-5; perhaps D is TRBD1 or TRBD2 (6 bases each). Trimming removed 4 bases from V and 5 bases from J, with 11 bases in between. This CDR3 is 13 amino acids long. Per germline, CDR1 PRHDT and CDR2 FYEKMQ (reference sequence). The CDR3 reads CASSSRGGETQYF. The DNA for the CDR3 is TGTGCCAGCAGCTCCCGAGGGGGGGAGACCCAGTACTTC.

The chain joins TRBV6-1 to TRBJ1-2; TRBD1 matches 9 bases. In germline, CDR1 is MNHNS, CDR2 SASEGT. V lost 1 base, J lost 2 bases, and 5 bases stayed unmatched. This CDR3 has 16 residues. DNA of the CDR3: TGTGCCAGCAGTGAAGTAGGGGACAGGGTAAACTATGGCTACACCTTC. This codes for CASSEVGDRVNYGYTF.

For the CDR3, the DNA is TGCGCCAGCAGCTTCGAGGGGACAGGGGGGAACACTGAAGCTTTCTTT. Translation: CASSFEGTGGNTEAFF. The rearrangement joins TRBV5-1 to TRBJ1-1; 11 bases line up with TRBD1. There are 16 residues in the CDR3. CDR1 is SGHRS, CDR2 YFSETQ, per germline. The V segment lost 2 bases and the J segment 1 base; nucleotides outside the gene matches: 4.

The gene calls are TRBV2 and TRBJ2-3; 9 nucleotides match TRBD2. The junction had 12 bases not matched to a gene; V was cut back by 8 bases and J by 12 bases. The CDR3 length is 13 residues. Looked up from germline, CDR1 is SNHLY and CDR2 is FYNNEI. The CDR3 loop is CASGGTSPTYQYF. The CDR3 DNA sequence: TGTGCCAGCGGAGGGACTAGCCCTACGTACCAGTATTTT.

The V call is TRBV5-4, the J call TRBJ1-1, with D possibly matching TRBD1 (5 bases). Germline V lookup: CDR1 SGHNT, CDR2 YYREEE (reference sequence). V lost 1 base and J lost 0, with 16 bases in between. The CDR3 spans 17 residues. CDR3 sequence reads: CASSLPSGGDLNTEAFF. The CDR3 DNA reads TGTGCCAGCAGCTTGCCCTCTGGAGGGGACCTGAACACTGAAGCTTTCTTT.

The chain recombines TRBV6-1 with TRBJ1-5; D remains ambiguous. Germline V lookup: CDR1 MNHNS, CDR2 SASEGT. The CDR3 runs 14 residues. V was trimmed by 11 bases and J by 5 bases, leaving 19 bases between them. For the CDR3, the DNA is TGTGCCGCAACCCGGGTCCGCAATGATCAGCCCCAGCATTTT. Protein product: CAATRVRNDQPQHF.

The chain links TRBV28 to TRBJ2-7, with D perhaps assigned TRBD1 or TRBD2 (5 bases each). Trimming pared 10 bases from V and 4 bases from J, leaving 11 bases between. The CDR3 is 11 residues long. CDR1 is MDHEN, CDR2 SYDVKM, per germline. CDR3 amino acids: CATGDEYEQYF. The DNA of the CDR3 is TGTGCCACCGGGGACGAGTACGAGCAGTACTTC.

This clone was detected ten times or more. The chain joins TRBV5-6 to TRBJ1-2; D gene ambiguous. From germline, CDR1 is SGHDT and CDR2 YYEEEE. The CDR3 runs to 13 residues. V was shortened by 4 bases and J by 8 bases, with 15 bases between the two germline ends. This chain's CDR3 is CASSMGEGGGYTF. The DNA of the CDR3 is TGTGCCAGCAGCATGGGAGAGGGCGGAGGCTACACCTTC.

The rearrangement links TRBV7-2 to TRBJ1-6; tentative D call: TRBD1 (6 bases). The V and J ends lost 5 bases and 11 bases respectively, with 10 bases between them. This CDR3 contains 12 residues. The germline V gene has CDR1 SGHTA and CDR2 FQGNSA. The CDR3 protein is CASSRDMPPLHF. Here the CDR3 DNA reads TGTGCCAGCAGCCGGGACATGCCACCCCTCCACTTT.

The DNA of the CDR3 is TGTGCCAGCAGCCGGGGACTAGCGGGGGTCGGGGAGCTGTTTTTT. It is translated as CASSRGLAGVGELFF. This chain joins TRBV7-2 and TRBJ2-2, with TRBD2 identical over 14 bases. Trimming at V came to 5 bases and at J to 7 bases, leaving 3 bases not matched to a gene. Germline CDR1 is SGHTA and CDR2 is FQGNSA. The CDR3 sequence is 15 residues long.

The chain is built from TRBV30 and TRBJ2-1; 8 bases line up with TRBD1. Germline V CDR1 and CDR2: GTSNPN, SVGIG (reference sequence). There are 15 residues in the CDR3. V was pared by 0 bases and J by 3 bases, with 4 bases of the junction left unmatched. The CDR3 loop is CAWSVDRVSYNEQFF. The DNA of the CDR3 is TGTGCCTGGAGTGTGGACAGGGTAAGCTACAATGAGCAGTTCTTC.

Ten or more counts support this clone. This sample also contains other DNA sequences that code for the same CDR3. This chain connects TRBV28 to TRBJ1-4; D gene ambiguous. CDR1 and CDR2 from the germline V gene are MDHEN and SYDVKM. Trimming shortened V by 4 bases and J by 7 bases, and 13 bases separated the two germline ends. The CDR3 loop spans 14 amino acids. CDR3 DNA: TGTGCCAGCAGTTCGGACGGAGGCGGTGAAAAACTGTTTTTT. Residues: CASSSDGGGEKLFF. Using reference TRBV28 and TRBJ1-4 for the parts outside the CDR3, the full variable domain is DVKVTQSSRYLVKRTGEKVFLECVQDMDHENMFWYRQDPGLGLRLIYFSYDVKMKEKGDIPEGYSVSREKKERFSLILESASTNQTSMYLCASSSDGGGEKLFFGSGTQLSVL.

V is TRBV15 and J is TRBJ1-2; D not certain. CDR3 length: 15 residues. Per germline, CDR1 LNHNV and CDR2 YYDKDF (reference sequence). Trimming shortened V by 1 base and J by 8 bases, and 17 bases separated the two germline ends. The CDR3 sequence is CATSRGRTVGYGYTF. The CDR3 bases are TGTGCCACCAGCAGAGGCCGGACGGTAGGATACGGCTACACCTTC. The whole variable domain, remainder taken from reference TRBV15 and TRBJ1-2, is DAMVIQNPRYQVTQFGKPVTLSCSQTLNHNVMYWYQQKSSQAPKLLFHYYDKDFNNEADTPDNFQSRRPNTSFCFLDIRSPGLGDTAMYLCATSRGRTVGYGYTFGSGTRLTVV.

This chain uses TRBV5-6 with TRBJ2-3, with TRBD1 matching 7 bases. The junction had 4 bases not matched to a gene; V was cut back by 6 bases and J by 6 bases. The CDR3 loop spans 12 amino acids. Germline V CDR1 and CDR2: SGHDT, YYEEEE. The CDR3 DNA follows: TGTGCCAGCATCAACAGGGGTGATACGCAGTATTTT. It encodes CASINRGDTQYF.

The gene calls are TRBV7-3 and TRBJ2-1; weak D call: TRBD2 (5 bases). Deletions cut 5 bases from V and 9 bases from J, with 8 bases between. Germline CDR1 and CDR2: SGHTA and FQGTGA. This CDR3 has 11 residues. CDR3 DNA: TGTGCCAGCAGCAACGGGATTGAGCAGTTCTTC. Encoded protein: CASSNGIEQFF.